This T cell receptor (beta chain) derives from a study of T cell responses to AZD1222 COVID-19 vaccine. Using immunoSEQ multiplex PCR, the repertoire was profiled, and TCRdb retains in-frame clones only, with some absent. This table has 130,000 to 150,000 clones, around 86% appearing once. CDR3 length equals 15 residues. In germline, CDR1 is LNHDA, CDR2 SQIVND (reference sequence). V was shortened by 9 bases and J by 1 base, with 13 bases between the two germline ends. As to this clone: The antigen remains unidentified.

The study, taken as a whole, reports: Across spike, vaccine-associated CD4 TCRs were found, dominant at 160-218 and 743-854.

The rearrangement uses TRBV19 and TRBJ2-6; D might be TRBD1 (5 bases). The source is an adult in good health. Sample: peripheral blood, taken on day 0 of MenACWY control vaccination. In DNA form, the CDR3 reads TGTGCCAGCCGACGCCAGGGATCTGGGGCCAACGTCCTGACTTTC. Protein sequence: CASRRQGSGANVLTF.